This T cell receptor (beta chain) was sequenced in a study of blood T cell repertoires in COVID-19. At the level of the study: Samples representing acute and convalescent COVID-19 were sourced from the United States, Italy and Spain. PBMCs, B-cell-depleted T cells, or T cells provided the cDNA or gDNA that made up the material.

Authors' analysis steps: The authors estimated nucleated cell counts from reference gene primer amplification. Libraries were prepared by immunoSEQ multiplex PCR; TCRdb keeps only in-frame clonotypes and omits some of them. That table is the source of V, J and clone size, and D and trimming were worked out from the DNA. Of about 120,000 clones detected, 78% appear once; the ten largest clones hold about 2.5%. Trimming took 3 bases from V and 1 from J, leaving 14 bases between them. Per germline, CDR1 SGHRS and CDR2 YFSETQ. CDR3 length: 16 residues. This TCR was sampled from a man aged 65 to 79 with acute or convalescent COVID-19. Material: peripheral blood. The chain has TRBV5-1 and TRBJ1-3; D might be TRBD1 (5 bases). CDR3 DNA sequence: TGCGCCAGCAGCTATGGGGGACTGGGTTCTGGAAACACCATATATTTT. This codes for CASSYGGLGSGNTIYF. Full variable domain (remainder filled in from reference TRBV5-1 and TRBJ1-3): KAGVTQTPRYLIKTRGQQVTLSCSPISGHRSVSWYQQTPGQGLQFLFEYFSETQRNKGNFPGRFSGRQFSNSRSEMNVSTLELGDSALYLCASSYGGLGSGNTIYFGEGSWLTVV.